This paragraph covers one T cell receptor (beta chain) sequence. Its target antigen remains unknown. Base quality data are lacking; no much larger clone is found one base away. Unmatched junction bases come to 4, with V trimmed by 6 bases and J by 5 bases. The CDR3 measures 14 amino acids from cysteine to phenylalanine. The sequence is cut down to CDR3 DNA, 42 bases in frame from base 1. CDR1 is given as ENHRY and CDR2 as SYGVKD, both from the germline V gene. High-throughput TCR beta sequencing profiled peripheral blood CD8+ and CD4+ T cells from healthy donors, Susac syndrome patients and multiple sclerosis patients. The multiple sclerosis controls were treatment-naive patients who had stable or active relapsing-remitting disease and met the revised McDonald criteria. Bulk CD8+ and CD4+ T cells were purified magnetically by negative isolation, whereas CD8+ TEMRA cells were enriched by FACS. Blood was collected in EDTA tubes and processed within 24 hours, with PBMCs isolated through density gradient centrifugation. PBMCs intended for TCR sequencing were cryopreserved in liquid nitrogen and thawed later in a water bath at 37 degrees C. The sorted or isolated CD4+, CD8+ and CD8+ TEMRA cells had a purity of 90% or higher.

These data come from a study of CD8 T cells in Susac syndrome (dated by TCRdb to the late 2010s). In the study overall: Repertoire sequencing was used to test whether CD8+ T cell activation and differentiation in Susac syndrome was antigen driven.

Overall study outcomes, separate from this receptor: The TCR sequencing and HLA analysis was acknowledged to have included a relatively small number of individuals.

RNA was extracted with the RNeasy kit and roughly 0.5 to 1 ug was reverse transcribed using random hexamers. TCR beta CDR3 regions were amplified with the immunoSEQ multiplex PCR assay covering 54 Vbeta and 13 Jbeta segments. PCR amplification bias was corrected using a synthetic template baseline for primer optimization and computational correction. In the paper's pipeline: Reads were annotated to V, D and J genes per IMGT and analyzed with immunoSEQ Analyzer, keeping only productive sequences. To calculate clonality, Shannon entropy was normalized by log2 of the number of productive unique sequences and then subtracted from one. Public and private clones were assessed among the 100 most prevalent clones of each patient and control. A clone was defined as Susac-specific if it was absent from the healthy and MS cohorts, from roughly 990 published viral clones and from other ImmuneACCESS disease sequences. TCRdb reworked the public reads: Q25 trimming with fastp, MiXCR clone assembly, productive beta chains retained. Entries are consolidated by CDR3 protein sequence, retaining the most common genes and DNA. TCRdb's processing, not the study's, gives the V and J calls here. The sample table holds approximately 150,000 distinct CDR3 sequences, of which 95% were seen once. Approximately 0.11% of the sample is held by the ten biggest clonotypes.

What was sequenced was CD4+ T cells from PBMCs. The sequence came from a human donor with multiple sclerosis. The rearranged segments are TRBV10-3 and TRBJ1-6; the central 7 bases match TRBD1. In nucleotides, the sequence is TGTGCCATCAGCTCCGGGACAGATAATTCACCCCTCCACTTT. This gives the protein CAISSGTDNSPLHF.